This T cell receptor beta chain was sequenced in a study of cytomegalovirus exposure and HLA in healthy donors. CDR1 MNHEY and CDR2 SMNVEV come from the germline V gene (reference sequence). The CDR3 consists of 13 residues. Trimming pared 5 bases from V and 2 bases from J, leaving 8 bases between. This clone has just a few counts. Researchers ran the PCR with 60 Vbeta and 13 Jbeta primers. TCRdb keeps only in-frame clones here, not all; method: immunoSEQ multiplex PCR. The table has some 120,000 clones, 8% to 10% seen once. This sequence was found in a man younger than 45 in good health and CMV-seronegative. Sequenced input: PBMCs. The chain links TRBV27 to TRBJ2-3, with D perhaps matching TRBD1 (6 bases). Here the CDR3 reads CASSGQFTDTQYF. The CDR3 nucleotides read TGTGCCAGCAGTGGACAGTTCACAGATACGCAGTATTTT.